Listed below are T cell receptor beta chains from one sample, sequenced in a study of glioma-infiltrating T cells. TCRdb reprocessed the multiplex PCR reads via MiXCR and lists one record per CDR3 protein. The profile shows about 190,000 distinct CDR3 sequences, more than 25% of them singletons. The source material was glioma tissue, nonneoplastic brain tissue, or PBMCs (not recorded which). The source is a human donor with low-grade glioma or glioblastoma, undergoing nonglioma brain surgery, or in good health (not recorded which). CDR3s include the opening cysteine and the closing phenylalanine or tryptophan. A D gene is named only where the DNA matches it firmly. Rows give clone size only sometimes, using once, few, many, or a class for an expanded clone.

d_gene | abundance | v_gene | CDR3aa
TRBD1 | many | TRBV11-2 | CASSLDGTGSYGYTF
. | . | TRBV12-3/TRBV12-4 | CASSLEQGPLRGYTF
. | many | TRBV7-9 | CASSLSGSGQTQYF
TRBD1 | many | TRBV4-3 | CASSQVAGGDEQYF
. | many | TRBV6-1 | CAIPDRDLTDTQYF
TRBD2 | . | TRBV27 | CAGSRLAGVRGEQYF
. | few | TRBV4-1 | CASSQNPPDSRTDTQYF
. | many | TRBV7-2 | CASSSLGGRQSYGYTF
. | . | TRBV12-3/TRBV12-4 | CATESEKQHPNRPYGYTF
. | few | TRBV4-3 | CASSGEAADTQYF
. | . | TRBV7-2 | CASRLRSIGASLNEQFF
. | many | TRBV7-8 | CASSPPGQITDTQYF
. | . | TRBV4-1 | CASSQDWAGPDESPLHF
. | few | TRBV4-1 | CASSDRARENNEQFF
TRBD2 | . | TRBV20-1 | CSARSLAGAYEQYF
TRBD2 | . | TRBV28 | CAIRSGGRAGGPDEQYF
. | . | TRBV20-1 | CSARGRPSSGSTIYF
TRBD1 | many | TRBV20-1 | CSAEPRTGTLYEQYF
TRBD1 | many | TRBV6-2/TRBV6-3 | CASSSPGQGTYEQYF
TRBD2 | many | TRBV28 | CASSRSGGGYEQYF
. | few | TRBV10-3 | CAISEQRDNYGYTF
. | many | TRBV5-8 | CASSLRTVYNEQFF
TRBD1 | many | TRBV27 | CASSPGTGGETQYF
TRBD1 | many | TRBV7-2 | CASSVPGQRTDTQYF
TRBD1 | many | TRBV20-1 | CSAWDRGSSGANVLTF
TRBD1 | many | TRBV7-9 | CASSLGGTGVYEQYF
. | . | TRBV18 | CASSPPVISYEQYF
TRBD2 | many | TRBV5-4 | CASSGGDRRFTDTQYF
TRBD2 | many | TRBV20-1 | CSATTSGRGYEQYF
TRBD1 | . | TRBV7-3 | CASSLGTGKYNEQFF
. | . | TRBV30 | CAWRLGDTQYF
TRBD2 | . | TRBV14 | CASSPGRGGSGEQFF
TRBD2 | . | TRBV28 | CASSFLETSSTGTVETQYF
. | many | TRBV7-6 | CASSWQWSSETQYF
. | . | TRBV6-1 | CASTPRGEVPDTQYF
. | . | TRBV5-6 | CASTLPAPDREDGYTF
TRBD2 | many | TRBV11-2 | CASSLSSGSYNEQFF
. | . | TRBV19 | CASSMKGWSYNEQFF
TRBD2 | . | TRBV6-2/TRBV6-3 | CASAGGSSYNEQFF
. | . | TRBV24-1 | CATSDSNPARAETQYF
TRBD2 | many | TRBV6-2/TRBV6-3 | CASSQPPGGAGGEQYF
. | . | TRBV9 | CASSAAQGKNEQFF
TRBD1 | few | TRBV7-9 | CASSEGQNYEKLFF
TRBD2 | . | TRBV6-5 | CASSYAKRDTYNEQFF
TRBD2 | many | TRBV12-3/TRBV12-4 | CASSLVLTSLETQYF
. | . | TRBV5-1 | CASSFAGEKTEAFF
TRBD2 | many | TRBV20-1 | CSAIRLAGADTQYF
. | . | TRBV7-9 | CASSDRLGVQETQYF
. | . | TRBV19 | CASSIRSQKSHQPQHF
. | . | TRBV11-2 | CASSLDMGLGYNEQFF
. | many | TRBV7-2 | CASSFNVYTQYF
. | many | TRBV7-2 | CASKREQDTQYF